What follows are 5 T cell receptor beta chains derived from one specimen sequenced in a study of blood T cell repertoires in COVID-19. Data came from immunoSEQ multiplex PCR; TCRdb stores just in-frame clones and leaves some out. There are around 93,000 clones in the sample; approximately 88% occur only once, and around 10% lies in the top ten. Input material: peripheral blood. The receptors derive from a man older than 75 with acute or convalescent COVID-19.

The CDR3 reads CASSKSRLAASTDTQYF. CDR3 coding DNA: TGTGCCAGCAGTAAATCCCGACTAGCGGCTAGCACAGATACGCAGTATTTT. The gene calls are TRBV2 and TRBJ2-3, with TRBD2 matching over 9 bases. This CDR3 is 17 amino acids long. J lost 0 bases, V lost 5 bases, and 9 bases had no gene match. Germline loops: CDR1 SNHLY, CDR2 FYNNEI.

The CDR3 bases are TGTGCCAGCAGTCTACGACAGGCTGGTGAAGCTTTCTTT. Translation: CASSLRQAGEAFF. The chain employs TRBV12-3 or TRBV12-4 and TRBJ1-1, with D tentatively TRBD1 (6 bases). This CDR3 spans 13 amino acids. With 5 bases removed from V and 7 bases from J, the gap between germline ends came to 14 bases.

The rearrangement links TRBV5-1 to TRBJ1-5, with 9 bases matching TRBD1. With 4 bases clipped from V and 5 bases from J, the junction kept 1 base outside the gene matches. The CDR3 extends over 13 amino acids. The germline gives CDR1 SGHRS, CDR2 YFSETQ. CDR3 sequence reads: CASSRDRDQPQHF. DNA for the CDR3: TGCGCCAGCAGCCGGGACAGGGATCAGCCCCAGCATTTT.

The rearrangement links TRBV5-5 to TRBJ1-2; D possibly corresponds to TRBD1 (5 bases). Germline assignment: CDR1 SGHKS and CDR2 YYEKEE (reference sequence). The CDR3 runs 14 residues. The V and J ends lost 6 bases and 7 bases respectively, with 19 bases between them. The CDR3 here is CASIQLGVEAGYTF. The CDR3 DNA sequence: TGTGCCAGCATACAGTTAGGGGTCGAGGCTGGCTACACCTTC.

The rearrangement links TRBV2 to TRBJ1-2; possible D gene TRBD1, 5 bases. Trimming took off 3 bases at V and 4 bases at J, with 15 bases between the two ends. This CDR3 has 15 amino acids. Looked up from germline, CDR1 is SNHLY and CDR2 is FYNNEI. In DNA form, the CDR3 reads TGTGCCAGCAGTGACCCCCAGGGATCCTCCTATGGCTACACCTTC. Translated, it gives CASSDPQGSSYGYTF.